The 28 T cell receptor beta chains presented below share a single source sample, sequenced in a study of cytomegalovirus exposure and HLA in healthy donors. The study ran its PCR with 60 Vbeta and 13 Jbeta primers. The assay was immunoSEQ multiplex PCR, and TCRdb's table has in-frame clones only and misses some. The table includes some 140,000 clones, roughly 79% detected once. The sequenced sample was PBMCs. The receptor source for this set is a man between 18 and 29 years old in good health and CMV-seronegative.

This chain links TRBV19 with TRBJ2-5; TRBD2 might be the D (5 bases). V lost 3 bases to trimming and J lost 1 base, with 15 bases between them. This CDR3 has 16 residues. Germline loops: CDR1 LNHDA, CDR2 SQIVND (reference sequence). The DNA for the CDR3 is TGTGCCAGTAGTATTCGCGTTGGAGGCCTCCAAGAGACCCAGTACTTC. This sequence encodes CASSIRVGGLQETQYF.

This clone was observed a handful of times. V and J are TRBV5-4 and TRBJ1-1, with D possibly matching TRBD1 (6 bases). Looked up from germline, CDR1 is SGHNT and CDR2 is YYREEE (reference sequence). Trimming cost V 4 bases and J 2 bases, with 12 bases left between them. CDR3 length equals 14 residues. CDR3 nucleotide sequence: TGTGCCAGCAGCGCCTGGACAGTTAACACTGAAGCTTTCTTT. It encodes CASSAWTVNTEAFF.

This chain's CDR3 is CASSLVNWNTGELFF. The CDR3 nucleotides read TGTGCCAGCAGCTTAGTTAACTGGAACACCGGGGAGCTGTTTTTT. The V gene is TRBV7-8, the J gene TRBJ2-2; D remains ambiguous. The V end was cut by 1 base, the J end by 1 base, with 7 bases between. Germline V lookup: CDR1 SGHVS, CDR2 FQNEAQ. The CDR3 runs to 15 residues. Complete variable domain (other parts from reference TRBV7-8 and TRBJ2-2): GAGVSQSPRYKVAKRGQDVALRCDPISGHVSLFWYQQALGQGPEFLTYFQNEAQLDKSGLPSDRFFAERPEGSVSTLKIQRTQQEDSAVYLCASSLVNWNTGELFFGEGSRLTVL.

The chain recombines TRBV30 with TRBJ1-6; perhaps TRBD1 as D (6 bases). CDR3 length: 16 residues. Germline CDR1 and CDR2: GTSNPN and SVGIG (reference sequence). Trimming took 5 bases from V and 14 from J, leaving 28 bases between them. CDR3 protein: CAWSSRRTDPFEALHF. CDR3 in DNA: TGTGCCTGGTCTAGTCGAAGGACAGATCCCTTCGAGGCCCTCCACTTT. The whole variable domain, remainder taken from reference TRBV30 and TRBJ1-6, is SQTIHQWPATLVQPVGSPLSLECTVEGTSNPNLYWYRQAAGRGLQLLFYSVGIGQISSEVPQNLSASRPQDRQFILSSKKLLLSDSGFYLCAWSSRRTDPFEALHFGNGTRLTVT.

The chain uses TRBV5-4 and TRBJ1-2, with TRBD1 identical over 8 bases. This CDR3 is built from 14 residues. The V gene's germline CDR1 is SGHNT and CDR2 YYREEE (reference sequence). V was pared by 3 bases and J by 5 bases, with 6 bases of the junction left unmatched. CDR3 amino acids: CASSYGQGPYGYTF. The CDR3 DNA reads as TGTGCCAGCAGCTATGGACAGGGACCATATGGCTACACCTTC.

The V and J genes are TRBV6-6 and TRBJ1-1; TRBD1 matches at 8 bases. Germline lookup yields CDR1 MNHNY and CDR2 SVGAGI (reference sequence). Trimming took 6 bases from V and 5 from J; bases not matched to a gene: 8. This CDR3 comprises 14 residues. CDR3 coding DNA: TGTGCCAGCAGAGGGGACAGGAGAGGAACTGAAGCTTTCTTT. Amino acids: CASRGDRRGTEAFF.

The V gene is TRBV7-2, the J gene TRBJ1-2, with TRBD1 identical over 7 bases. The junction had 12 bases not matched to a gene; V was cut back by 3 bases and J by 8 bases. The germline CDR1 and CDR2 sequences are SGHTA and FQGNSA. The CDR3 spans 15 residues. The CDR3 DNA follows: TGTGCCAGCAGCTTCCGACAGGGACTTCAAGACGGCTACACCTTC. It is translated as CASSFRQGLQDGYTF. Using reference TRBV7-2 and TRBJ1-2 for the parts outside the CDR3, the full variable domain is GAGVSQSPSNKVTEKGKDVELRCDPISGHTALYWYRQSLGQGLEFLIYFQGNSAPDKSGLPSDRFSAERTGGSVSTLTIQRTQQEDSAVYLCASSFRQGLQDGYTFGSGTRLTVV.

This sequence joins TRBV6-1 and TRBJ2-1, with a tentative D call TRBD1 (6 bases). The CDR3 spans 12 residues. Germline CDR1 and CDR2: MNHNS and SASEGT. With 1 base removed from V and 11 bases from J, the gap between germline ends came to 9 bases. As DNA, the CDR3 is TGTGCCAGCAGTGAAGTAGGGACAAAGCAGTTCTTC. Residues: CASSEVGTKQFF.

CDR3 coding DNA: TGCGCCAGCAGCGTCCAAGGGGCTGGAAACACCATATATTTT. Protein sequence: CASSVQGAGNTIYF. V gene TRBV5-1 combines with J gene TRBJ1-3; TRBD1 is a possible D gene (5 bases). The V end was cut by 4 bases, the J end by 2 bases, with 10 bases between. This CDR3 region has 14 residues. Germline CDR1 reads SGHRS; CDR2 reads YFSETQ.

The chain links TRBV11-2 to TRBJ1-1, with D uncertain. CDR3 length: 13 amino acids. Trimming removed 2 bases at V and 7 bases at J, with 11 bases between. CDR1 is SGHAT, CDR2 FQNNGV, per germline. The CDR3 region is CASSLSLGGEAFF. CDR3 sequence (DNA): TGTGCCAGCAGCTTAAGTTTAGGAGGTGAAGCTTTCTTT.

The V call is TRBV11-2, the J call TRBJ1-1, with a weak D call TRBD1 (6 bases). Germline values: CDR1 SGHAT, CDR2 FQNNGV. CDR3 length equals 14 residues. The V end was cut by 5 bases, the J end by 4 bases, with 14 bases between. The CDR3 DNA reads TGTGCCAGCAGCCCATCATCAGGGGTCACTGAAGCTTTCTTT. Translating gives CASSPSSGVTEAFF.

The CDR3 DNA reads TGTGCCAGTAGGCGGTGGGAGGGATCGGGCACCGGGGAGCTGTTTTTT. Translated, it gives CASRRWEGSGTGELFF. The chain couples TRBV19 to TRBJ2-2; TRBD2 aligns across 7 bases. This CDR3 spans 16 amino acids. V shed 6 bases, J shed 4 bases, and the junction held 11 bases outside the gene matches. The V gene's germline CDR1 is LNHDA and CDR2 SQIVND (reference sequence).

CDR3 DNA: TGTGCCAGCTCGCGACAGGGGATGAACACTGAAGCTTTCTTT. Amino acid sequence: CASSRQGMNTEAFF. The chain has TRBV18 and TRBJ1-1, with 8 bases aligning to TRBD1. V dropped 6 bases and J dropped 0; count of bases not matched to a gene: 3. Per the germline V gene, CDR1 is KGHSH and CDR2 is LQKENI. This CDR3 contains 14 residues.

This chain uses TRBV5-1 with TRBJ2-3; D is perhaps TRBD2 (7 bases). Germline CDR1 reads SGHRS; CDR2 reads YFSETQ. Trimming shortened V by 4 bases and J by 4 bases, and 13 bases separated the two germline ends. The CDR3 length is 14 residues. The CDR3 DNA reads as TGCGCCAGCAGCCCGTGGGGGGGCGCAGATACGCAGTATTTT. Protein sequence: CASSPWGGADTQYF.

This chain uses TRBV29-1 with TRBJ1-1; the match to TRBD1 covers 8 bases. The CDR3 is made up of 11 amino acids. The trim removed 6 bases at V and 9 bases at J, leaving 6 bases unmatched. Germline V gene data show CDR1 as SQVTM and CDR2 as ANQGSEA. The CDR3 nucleotides read TGCAGCGTGCCCGGGACAGGAAAAGCTTTCTTT. Its translation: CSVPGTGKAFF.

The chain recombines TRBV25-1 with TRBJ1-3; 9 bases agree with TRBD1. CDR1 is MGHDK, CDR2 SYGVNS, per germline. The junction had 6 bases not matched to a gene; V was cut back by 5 bases and J by 4 bases. The CDR3 is 15 residues long. The CDR3 sequence: CASSPGQGRGNTIYF. CDR3 DNA sequence: TGTGCCAGCAGTCCCGGACAGGGGAGAGGAAACACCATATATTTT. The entire variable domain, with the rest obtained from reference TRBV25-1 and TRBJ1-3, is as follows: EADIYQTPRYLVIGTGKKITLECSQTMGHDKMYWYQQDPGMELHLIHYSYGVNSTEKGDLSSESTVSRIRTEHFPLTLESARPSHTSQYLCASSPGQGRGNTIYFGEGSWLTVV.

This chain joins TRBV25-1 and TRBJ1-6; no reliable D call. CDR3 length: 13 residues. Germline assignment: CDR1 MGHDK and CDR2 SYGVNS. The V gene lost 8 bases and the J gene lost 2 bases, with 7 bases spanning the gap. CDR3 DNA sequence: TGTGCCAGCCGCGGGGCCTATAATTCACCCCTCCACTTT. This translates into CASRGAYNSPLHF.

V and J are TRBV4-2 and TRBJ2-1; 9 bases map to TRBD1. V gave up 2 bases and J gave up 2 bases; unmatched junction bases: 7. The CDR3 totals 17 residues. From germline, CDR1 is LGHNA and CDR2 YNFKEQ. CDR3 coding DNA: TGTGCCAGCAGCCAACTGACAGGGGGTAACACCTACAATGAGCAGTTCTTC. It translates to CASSQLTGGNTYNEQFF.

This clone appeared a few times. The chain joins TRBV4-3 to TRBJ1-6; D is unclear. The germline CDR1 and CDR2 sequences are LGHNA and YSLEER. The CDR3 sequence is 14 residues long. V gave up 0 bases and J gave up 3 bases, with 3 bases separating them. The CDR3: CASSQDLYNSPLHF. The DNA for the CDR3 is TGCGCCAGCAGCCAAGATCTCTATAATTCACCCCTCCACTTT.

The genes are TRBV4-2 and TRBJ2-5; 8 bases are a match to TRBD1. V was pared by 0 bases and J by 3 bases, with 6 bases of the junction left unmatched. Germline V gene sequence: CDR1 LGHNA, CDR2 YNFKEQ. The CDR3 runs 16 residues. CDR3 amino acids: CASSQDSTGGKETQYF. DNA for the CDR3: TGTGCCAGCAGCCAAGATTCAACAGGGGGGAAAGAGACCCAGTACTTC.

J is TRBJ1-6 and V is TRBV11-3; 8 bases agree with TRBD1. Germline CDR1 SGHNT, CDR2 YENEEA. V was clipped by 5 bases and J by 7 bases; unmatched bases: 4. The CDR3 loop spans 14 amino acids. The CDR3 DNA is TGTGCCAGCAGCAAGGGGACAGGAAATTCACCCCTCCACTTT. Translation: CASSKGTGNSPLHF.

CDR3 residues: CAWSEGVNTEAFF. The CDR3 nucleotides are TGTGCCTGGAGTGAAGGGGTGAACACTGAAGCTTTCTTT. The chain has TRBV30 and TRBJ1-1, with D possibly TRBD1 on 5 matching bases. There are 13 residues in the CDR3. V shed 1 base and J shed 0 bases, with 6 bases lying between them. The germline CDR1 and CDR2 sequences are GTSNPN and SVGIG (reference sequence).

This CDR3 reads CASSLVRGADTQYF. CDR3 DNA sequence: TGTGCCAGCAGCTTAGTACGGGGGGCAGATACGCAGTATTTT. The gene calls are TRBV11-2 and TRBJ2-3, with 7 positions matching TRBD2. CDR3 length: 14 residues. The trim removed 1 base at V and 4 bases at J, leaving 2 bases unmatched. CDR1 and CDR2 from the germline V gene are SGHAT and FQNNGV.

The rearrangement links TRBV7-9 to TRBJ1-2; 7 bases match TRBD1. Trimming removed 5 bases from V and 5 bases from J; junction bases left unmatched: 5. The CDR3 is made up of 13 amino acids. Per germline, CDR1 SEHNR and CDR2 FQNEAQ (reference sequence). CDR3 DNA sequence: TGTGCCAGCAGCCCCTGGGACAGTTATGGCTACACCTTC. Translating it yields CASSPWDSYGYTF.

The V gene is TRBV19, the J gene TRBJ2-7, with 7 positions matching TRBD1. V shed 5 bases, J shed 4 bases, and the junction held 11 bases outside the gene matches. The CDR3 sequence is 15 residues long. Germline V gives CDR1 LNHDA, CDR2 SQIVND (reference sequence). The CDR3: CASSADRAVSYEQYF. CDR3 bases: TGTGCCAGTAGTGCAGACAGGGCAGTGTCGTACGAGCAGTACTTC. Variable domain in full (rest from reference TRBV19 and TRBJ2-7): DGGITQSPKYLFRKEGQNVTLSCEQNLNHDAMYWYRQDPGQGLRLIYYSQIVNDFQKGDIAEGYSVSREKKESFPLTVTSAQKNPTAFYLCASSADRAVSYEQYFGPGTRLTVT.

This chain uses TRBV28 with TRBJ2-5; TRBD1 matches 7 bases. The CDR3 is made up of 14 amino acids. Germline CDR1 MDHEN, CDR2 SYDVKM. V dropped 5 bases and J dropped 5; count of bases not matched to a gene: 8. The DNA for the CDR3 is TGTGCCAGCAGTCTGACAGGGCCCTTGGAGACCCAGTACTTC. This gives the protein CASSLTGPLETQYF.

The chain couples TRBV29-1 to TRBJ2-7, with TRBD2 as a possible D gene (5 bases). The CDR3 is 13 amino acids. The V end was cut by 4 bases, the J end by 2 bases, with 12 bases between. Germline CDR1 is SQVTM and CDR2 is ANQGSEA. The CDR3 reads CSVGTRLPYEQYF. CDR3 DNA sequence: TGCAGCGTTGGGACTCGTTTGCCCTACGAGCAGTACTTC.

The chain recombines TRBV6-1 with TRBJ1-1; D not certain. The CDR3 runs to 14 residues. Germline V gives CDR1 MNHNS, CDR2 SASEGT. Trimming took off 1 base at V and 4 bases at J, with 10 bases between the two ends. CDR3 amino acids: CASSEGLDVTEAFF. CDR3 nucleotide sequence: TGTGCCAGCAGTGAAGGACTTGACGTCACTGAAGCTTTCTTT.